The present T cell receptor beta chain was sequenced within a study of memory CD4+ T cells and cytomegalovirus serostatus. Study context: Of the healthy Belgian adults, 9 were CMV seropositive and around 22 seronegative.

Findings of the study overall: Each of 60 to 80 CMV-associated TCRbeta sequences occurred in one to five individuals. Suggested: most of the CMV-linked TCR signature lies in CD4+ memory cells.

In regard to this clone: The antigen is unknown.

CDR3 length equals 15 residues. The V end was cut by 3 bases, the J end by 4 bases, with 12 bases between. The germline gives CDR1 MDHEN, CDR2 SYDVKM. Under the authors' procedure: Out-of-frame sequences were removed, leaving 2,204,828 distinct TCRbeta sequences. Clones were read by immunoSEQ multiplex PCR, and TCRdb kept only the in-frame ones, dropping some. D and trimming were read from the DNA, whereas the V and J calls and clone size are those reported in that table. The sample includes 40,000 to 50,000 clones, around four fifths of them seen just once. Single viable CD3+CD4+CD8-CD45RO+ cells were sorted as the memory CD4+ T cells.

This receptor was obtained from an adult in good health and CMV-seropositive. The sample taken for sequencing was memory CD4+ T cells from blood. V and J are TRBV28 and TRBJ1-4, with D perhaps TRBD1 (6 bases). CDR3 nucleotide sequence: TGTGCCAGCAGTTTCCCCAGGGGACTTAATGAAAAACTGTTTTTT. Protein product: CASSFPRGLNEKLFF.